These 25 T cell receptor beta chains originate from one sample sequenced in a study of blood T cell repertoires in COVID-19. The data were produced by immunoSEQ multiplex PCR, yet TCRdb's version contains in-frame clones alone and is incomplete. The sample shows under 200,000 clones, roughly 84% of them seen only once. The sequencing sample was made of peripheral blood. The receptor source for this set is a man between 35 and 55 years old with acute or convalescent COVID-19.

The chain links TRBV7-2 to TRBJ2-7; 9 bases are a match to TRBD1. Germline CDR1 and CDR2: SGHTA and FQGNSA. The CDR3 extends over 14 amino acids. With V trimmed by 9 bases and J by 2 bases, 8 bases remained unmatched. The CDR3 DNA follows: TGTGCCAGTGACACCCGGGACAGGGCCTACGAGCAGTACTTC. Translation: CASDTRDRAYEQYF.

This clone was seen a single time. This rearrangement joins TRBV2 to TRBJ2-5; 9 bases match TRBD2. The V and J ends lost 3 bases and 2 bases, in that order; junction bases with no gene match: 4. The germline CDR1 and CDR2 sequences are SNHLY and FYNNEI. CDR3 size: 15 residues. CDR3 nucleotides: TGTGCCAGCAGTGACGGCGGGGGGGTACAAGAGACCCAGTACTTC. Translated, it gives CASSDGGGVQETQYF.

This chain joins TRBV6-5 and TRBJ1-5; D gene unclear. Per the germline V gene, CDR1 is MNHEY and CDR2 is SVGAGI. This CDR3 spans 14 amino acids. V shed 10 bases and J shed 5 bases, with 18 bases lying between them. The CDR3 region is CATSGEKGDQPQHF. The CDR3 DNA sequence: TGTGCCACCTCCGGGGAAAAAGGTGATCAGCCCCAGCATTTT.

V and J are TRBV2 and TRBJ1-5, with unresolved D. Trimming took off 7 bases at V and 0 bases at J, with 7 bases between the two ends. CDR3 size: 13 residues. The germline V gene encodes CDR1 SNHLY and CDR2 FYNNEI. This chain's CDR3 is CASNEGSNQPQHF. As DNA, the CDR3 is TGTGCCAGCAACGAGGGTAGCAATCAGCCCCAGCATTTT.

CDR3 DNA: TGTGCCAGCAGACGGGGGAATATTCAGCCCCAGCATTTT. Translated, it gives CASRRGNIQPQHF. This chain uses TRBV28 with TRBJ1-5, with D possibly being TRBD1 (5 bases). Deletions cut 6 bases from V and 6 bases from J, with 12 bases between. The CDR3 has 13 residues. The germline V gene encodes CDR1 MDHEN and CDR2 SYDVKM.

The rearrangement uses TRBV7-2 and TRBJ2-1; TRBD2 matches 11 bases. CDR1 and CDR2 from the germline V gene are SGHTA and FQGNSA. V lost 8 bases and J lost 10; bases outside the gene matches: 16. The CDR3 extends over 16 amino acids. The CDR3: CASFWIAGGPVKEQFF. CDR3 bases: TGTGCCAGCTTCTGGATAGCGGGGGGGCCTGTGAAAGAGCAGTTCTTC.

The gene calls are TRBV14 and TRBJ2-7; 11 positions match TRBD1. From germline, CDR1 is SGHDN and CDR2 FVKESK. This CDR3 region has 15 residues. J was trimmed by 3 bases and V by 4 bases; bases with no gene match: 5. Written as DNA, the CDR3 is TGTGCCAGCAGCCCCGCCGGGACAGGGGGCTACGAGCAGTACTTC. It specifies CASSPAGTGGYEQYF. Supplemented by reference TRBV14 and TRBJ2-7, the full variable domain reads EAGVTQFPSHSVIEKGQTVTLRCDPISGHDNLYWYRRVMGKEIKFLLHFVKESKQDESGMPNNRFLAERTGGTYSTLKVQPAELEDSGVYFCASSPAGTGGYEQYFGPGTRLTVT.

This chain uses TRBV7-3 with TRBJ1-2, with unresolved D. This CDR3 is 13 amino acids long. The germline V gene encodes CDR1 SGHTA and CDR2 FQGTGA. V was cut by 2 bases and J by 2 bases, with 6 bases left in between. The CDR3 here is CASSLGGNYGYTF. CDR3 bases: TGTGCCAGCAGCTTAGGAGGGAACTATGGCTACACCTTC.

The chain combines TRBV3-1 (or the pseudogene TRBV3-2) with TRBJ2-3; 9 nucleotides agree with TRBD2. The V and J ends lost 5 bases and 0 bases, in that order; junction bases with no gene match: 3. Germline CDR1 LGHDT, CDR2 YNNKEL (reference sequence). The CDR3 has 15 residues. CDR3 nucleotide sequence: TGTGCCAGCAGCTTAGCGGGGGTGAGCACAGATACGCAGTATTTT. Its translation: CASSLAGVSTDTQYF.

The chain employs TRBV7-9 and TRBJ1-1, with D possibly matching TRBD1 (5 bases). The CDR3 consists of 14 residues. CDR1 and CDR2 (germline): SEHNR, FQNEAQ (reference sequence). V lost 8 bases and J lost 4, with 17 bases in between. The CDR3, as DNA: TGTGCCAGCGGATTCCGCGGGGCGGCCACTGAAGCTTTCTTT. Protein product: CASGFRGAATEAFF.

The sample holds a few counts of this clone. The chain links TRBV7-9 to TRBJ1-3; D is possibly TRBD1 (6 bases). The V end was cut by 2 bases, the J end by 10 bases, with 15 bases between. This CDR3 comprises 14 residues. In germline, CDR1 is SEHNR, CDR2 FQNEAQ (reference sequence). The CDR3 here is CASSLRGAQGTIYF. The CDR3 DNA reads TGTGCCAGCAGCTTAAGGGGCGCCCAGGGGACCATATATTTT.

Remarks on this clone: The sample holds other DNA sequences that translate to the same CDR3. The chain links TRBV10-3 to TRBJ1-2, with D maybe TRBD1 (6 bases). CDR1 is ENHRY and CDR2 is SYGVKD in the germline V gene. The CDR3 loop spans 12 amino acids. V lost 8 bases and J 8 bases, leaving 15 bases between the germline ends. The CDR3 sequence: CAISGRGGGYTF. In DNA form, the CDR3 reads TGTGCCATCTCGGGGAGGGGGGGAGGCTACACCTTC.

The chain carries TRBV4-1 and TRBJ1-1, with D unclear. In germline, CDR1 is MGHRA, CDR2 YSYEKL. The CDR3 spans 15 residues. The ends were cut back, 3 bases at V and 1 base at J, with 12 bases in the middle. CDR3 bases: TGCGCCAGCAGCCATGATCGCGGGAGGAACACTGAAGCTTTCTTT. This codes for CASSHDRGRNTEAFF.

The V and J genes are TRBV12-3 or TRBV12-4 and TRBJ2-7, with D hard to call. This CDR3 is built from 12 residues. V shed 5 bases and J shed 0 bases, with 5 bases lying between them. The CDR3 loop reads CASSLLSYEQYF. The DNA of the CDR3 is TGTGCCAGCAGTCTACTCTCCTACGAGCAGTACTTC.

The V and J genes are TRBV6-6 and TRBJ1-2; unclear D gene. There are 16 residues in the CDR3. V lost 2 bases to trimming and J lost 0 bases, with 13 bases between them. Germline V gives CDR1 MNHNY, CDR2 SVGAGI (reference sequence). The CDR3 region has the DNA TGTGCCAGCAGTTACGCGGCAGTGAACACTAACTATGGCTACACCTTC. This gives the protein CASSYAAVNTNYGYTF.

The chain employs TRBV4-1 and TRBJ2-7; D might be TRBD1 (6 bases). Germline V gene lookup returns CDR1 MGHRA and CDR2 YSYEKL. V dropped 0 bases and J dropped 3 bases, with 12 bases sitting between them. This CDR3 is built from 15 residues. CDR3 sequence (DNA): TGCGCCAGCAGCCAAGATGCAGGGGTAGACTACGAGCAGTACTTC. Translated: CASSQDAGVDYEQYF.

V usage is TRBV7-8 and J usage is TRBJ2-5, with unresolved D. This CDR3 has 14 amino acids. Trimming cost V 5 bases and J 0 bases, with 10 bases left between them. CDR1 is SGHVS and CDR2 is FQNEAQ in the germline V gene. Here the CDR3 reads CASSPLSYQETQYF. The CDR3 DNA reads as TGTGCCAGCAGCCCCCTGTCGTACCAAGAGACCCAGTACTTC. The variable domain in full, with the rest retrieved from reference TRBV7-8 and TRBJ2-5, is GAGVSQSPRYKVAKRGQDVALRCDPISGHVSLFWYQQALGQGPEFLTYFQNEAQLDKSGLPSDRFFAERPEGSVSTLKIQRTQQEDSAVYLCASSPLSYQETQYFGPGTRLLVL.

The V call is TRBV7-2, the J call TRBJ2-7; D ambiguous. The CDR3 extends over 13 amino acids. V was clipped by 3 bases and J by 0 bases, with 6 bases between them. CDR1 and CDR2 from the germline V gene are SGHTA and FQGNSA. The CDR3 protein is CASSLTASYEQYF. The CDR3 DNA is TGTGCCAGCAGCTTGACTGCCTCCTACGAGCAGTACTTC.

The chain couples TRBV28 to TRBJ1-5; D gene ambiguous. The germline V gene encodes CDR1 MDHEN and CDR2 SYDVKM. The CDR3 is made up of 12 amino acids. V lost 5 bases and J lost 5, with 7 bases in between. The CDR3 region is CASSQNHQPQHF. The CDR3 DNA reads TGTGCCAGCAGTCAGAACCATCAGCCCCAGCATTTT. The full variable domain, with the rest looked up from reference TRBV28 and TRBJ1-5, is DVKVTQSSRYLVKRTGEKVFLECVQDMDHENMFWYRQDPGLGLRLIYFSYDVKMKEKGDIPEGYSVSREKKERFSLILESASTNQTSMYLCASSQNHQPQHFGDGTRLSIL.

The chain uses TRBV7-8 and TRBJ1-6; 9 bases agree with TRBD1. V lost 5 bases and J lost 8; bases outside the gene matches: 4. The CDR3 extends over 14 amino acids. CDR1 is SGHVS and CDR2 is FQNEAQ in the germline V gene. The CDR3 is CASSPRDRDSPLHF. CDR3 nucleotides: TGTGCCAGCAGCCCGAGGGACAGGGATTCACCCCTCCACTTT.

The CDR3 sequence: CASSSSGTGGADEQFF. The CDR3 region has the DNA TGTGCCAGCAGCTCCTCCGGGACAGGGGGCGCGGATGAGCAGTTCTTC. The chain joins TRBV7-3 to TRBJ2-1; 12 nucleotides line up with TRBD1. The CDR3 loop spans 16 amino acids. From germline, CDR1 is SGHTA and CDR2 FQGTGA. The V gene end was trimmed by 4 bases and the J gene end by 8 bases; junction bases not matched to a gene: 9.

This clone was detected once. The chain recombines TRBV11-2 with TRBJ1-2, with 9 bases fitting TRBD1. V was clipped by 1 base and J by 2 bases; unmatched bases: 8. The length of the CDR3 is 17 residues. Per the germline V gene, CDR1 is SGHAT and CDR2 is FQNNGV. This CDR3 is CASSLGPQTGGNYGYTF. The CDR3 DNA is TGTGCCAGCAGCTTAGGACCTCAGACAGGGGGGAACTATGGCTACACCTTC.

The chain joins TRBV28 to TRBJ1-3, with TRBD1 matching 10 bases. This CDR3 has 18 amino acids. CDR1 is MDHEN and CDR2 is SYDVKM in the germline V gene. The ends lost 7 bases at V and 3 bases at J; junction bases unmatched: 15. CDR3 nucleotide sequence: TGTGCCAGCATCCCTGGGGGAATCCGGGACAGGGGTGGAAACACCATATATTTT. It translates to CASIPGGIRDRGGNTIYF.

The chain links TRBV28 to TRBJ2-5; 7 bases are shared with TRBD1. After removal of 6 bases from V and 0 bases from J, the junction contained 7 bases not matched to a gene. This CDR3 has 15 amino acids. CDR1 MDHEN and CDR2 SYDVKM come from the germline V gene. CDR3 in DNA: TGTGCCAGCAGCCCCGGGACAGCGTACCAAGAGACCCAGTACTTC. Translation gives CASSPGTAYQETQYF. Supplemented by reference TRBV28 and TRBJ2-5, the full variable domain reads DVKVTQSSRYLVKRTGEKVFLECVQDMDHENMFWYRQDPGLGLRLIYFSYDVKMKEKGDIPEGYSVSREKKERFSLILESASTNQTSMYLCASSPGTAYQETQYFGPGTRLLVL.

The chain combines TRBV5-1 with TRBJ2-1; D is possibly TRBD2 (6 bases). The germline V gene has CDR1 SGHRS and CDR2 YFSETQ. The ends were cut back, 3 bases at V and 4 bases at J, with 11 bases in the middle. CDR3 length: 14 residues. The CDR3 loop reads CASSSGVLYNEQFF. In nucleotides, the CDR3 is TGCGCCAGCAGCTCGGGGGTCCTTTACAATGAGCAGTTCTTC. Supplemented by reference TRBV5-1 and TRBJ2-1, the full variable domain reads KAGVTQTPRYLIKTRGQQVTLSCSPISGHRSVSWYQQTPGQGLQFLFEYFSETQRNKGNFPGRFSGRQFSNSRSEMNVSTLELGDSALYLCASSSGVLYNEQFFGPGTRLTVL.